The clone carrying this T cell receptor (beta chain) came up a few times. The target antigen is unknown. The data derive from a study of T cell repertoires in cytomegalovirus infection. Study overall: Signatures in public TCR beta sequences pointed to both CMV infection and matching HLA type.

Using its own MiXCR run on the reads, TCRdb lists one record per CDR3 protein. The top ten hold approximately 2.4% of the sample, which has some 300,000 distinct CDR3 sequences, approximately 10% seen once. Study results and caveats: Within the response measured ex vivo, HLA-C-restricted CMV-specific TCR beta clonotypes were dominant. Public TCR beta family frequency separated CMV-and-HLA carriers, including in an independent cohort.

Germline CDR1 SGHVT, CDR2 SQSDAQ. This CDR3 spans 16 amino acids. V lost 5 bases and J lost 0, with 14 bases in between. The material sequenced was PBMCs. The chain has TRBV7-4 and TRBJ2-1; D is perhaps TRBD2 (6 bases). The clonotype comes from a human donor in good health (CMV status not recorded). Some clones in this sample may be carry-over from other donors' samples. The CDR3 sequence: CASSGIGGSSYNEQFF. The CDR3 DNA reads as TGTGCCAGCAGCGGGATTGGGGGGAGCTCCTACAATGAGCAGTTCTTC.